One and the same sample provided the 26 T cell receptor beta chains below, sequenced in a study of regulatory T cells in long-lasting Graves disease. Described time point: newly diagnosed GD, antithyroid drugs for less than 3 months. The authors made the TCR library using RNA they extracted from PBMCs. The authors built TCR beta libraries using iRepertoire HTBI primers and Arm-PCR of CDR3 regions. One entry per CDR3 protein results from TCRdb running MiXCR on the multiplex PCR reads. Of 550,000 to 700,000 distinct CDR3 sequences listed, 15% to 20% are singletons. These records were also assigned to another study, of T cells in Graves' hyperthyroidism and ophthalmopathy.

The source material was peripheral blood mononuclear cells (PBMCs), sampled at new diagnosis, from a patient treated with antithyroid drugs. The source is a young man with Graves disease.

The J gene is TRBJ1-5, the V gene TRBV2, with TRBD1 as a possible D gene (6 bases). The V end lost 6 bases, the J end lost 0 bases, and 12 bases lay between the germline ends. The CDR3 spans 15 residues. Germline CDR1 and CDR2: SNHLY and FYNNEI. The CDR3 nucleotides are TGTGCCAGCAGCCAAACAGGGTATAGCAATCAGCCCCAGCATTTT. Its translation: CASSQTGYSNQPQHF.

This clonotype was found once. The chain carries TRBV11-2 and TRBJ2-3; D is possibly TRBD1 (5 bases). V was shortened by 5 bases and J by 1 base, with 16 bases between the two germline ends. The CDR3 extends over 16 amino acids. Germline-derived CDR1 and CDR2 are SGHAT and FQNNGV. The CDR3 coding sequence is TGTGCCAGCAGCCCTAGGGGCGCGACCGGCACAGATACGCAGTATTTT. This translates into CASSPRGATGTDTQYF.

This clonotype was picked up many times. CDR3 sequence: CASSLGGANSPLHF. In nucleotides, the CDR3 is TGTGCCAGCAGCTTAGGGGGCGCGAATTCACCCCTCCACTTT. The genes are TRBV7-9 and TRBJ1-6; TRBD1 is a possible D gene (5 bases). The CDR3 runs to 14 residues. Germline CDR1 reads SEHNR; CDR2 reads FQNEAQ (reference sequence). Trimming removed 1 base from V and 7 bases from J, with 8 bases in between.

This clonotype was seen a few times. This chain links TRBV19 with TRBJ2-7; D gene uncertain. Per the germline V gene, CDR1 is LNHDA and CDR2 is SQIVND (reference sequence). This CDR3 has 13 amino acids. V was pared by 5 bases and J by 1 base, with 9 bases between. The CDR3 coding sequence is TGTGCCAGTAGTCCCATGCAGTCCTACGAGCAGTACTTC. This translates into CASSPMQSYEQYF.

This clonotype was detected once. This is likely a read error, given that the CDR3 carries no conserved phenylalanine or tryptophan at its end. This chain uses TRBV7-9 with TRBJ2-4; D is ambiguous. Trimming took 4 bases from V and 0 from J, leaving 7 bases between them. Germline CDR1 and CDR2: SEHNR and FQNEAQ (reference sequence). The CDR3 spans 14 residues. The CDR3 protein is CASSSNVAKNIQYL. Written as DNA, the CDR3 is TGTGCCAGCAGCTCAAACGTAGCCAAAAACATTCAGTACCTC.

With respect to this clonotype: A much larger clonotype is one base distant, so this may be a read error. V gene TRBV3-1 combines with J gene TRBJ2-1; tentatively, D is TRBD2 (5 bases). The J call may be in error: the DNA end matches TRBJ2-3 better. Germline lookup yields CDR1 LGHDT and CDR2 YNNKEL (reference sequence). The CDR3 runs to 17 residues. CDR3 DNA sequence: TGTGCCAGCAGCCAATGGAGCCTCGAGGGAGACACAGAAACGCAGTATTTT. Protein product: CASSQWSLEGDTETQYF.

This clonotype was picked up many times. The chain carries TRBV30 and TRBJ1-4; TRBD1 aligns across 7 bases. Germline V CDR1 and CDR2: GTSNPN, SVGIG (reference sequence). The CDR3 spans 16 residues. V dropped 3 bases and J dropped 5; count of bases not matched to a gene: 12. CDR3 sequence (DNA): TGTGCCTGGAGAGGGGGTCGACAGGGAAGGAATGAAAAACTGTTTTTT. It yields the protein CAWRGGRQGRNEKLFF.

This clonotype was seen repeatedly, ten times or more. This chain links TRBV11-2 with TRBJ1-2; possible D gene TRBD1, 6 bases. Germline V gene data show CDR1 as SGHAT and CDR2 as FQNNGV. Trimming removed 1 base at V and 8 bases at J, with 17 bases between. The CDR3 covers 15 residues. CDR3 region: CASSLAYQTGLGYTF. CDR3 coding DNA: TGTGCCAGCAGCTTAGCTTATCAGACAGGCTTGGGCTACACCTTC.

This sequence joins TRBV15 and TRBJ1-4; the D gene is possibly TRBD1 (5 bases). This CDR3 region has 16 residues. The V and J ends lost 1 base and 1 base respectively, with 10 bases between them. The germline gives CDR1 LNHNV, CDR2 YYDKDF (reference sequence). CDR3 sequence reads: CATSRVRGRTNEKLFF. CDR3 sequence (DNA): TGTGCCACCAGCAGAGTTAGGGGCAGAACTAATGAAAAACTGTTTTTT.

The DNA for the CDR3 is TGCAGTGCTAGCTTGGACCAAGAGACCCAGTACTTC. This encodes CSASLDQETQYF. V is TRBV20-1 and J is TRBJ2-5; unclear D gene. Trimming took 3 bases from V and 0 from J, leaving 5 bases between them. The CDR3 is 12 residues long. CDR1 is DFQATT and CDR2 is SNEGSKA in the germline V gene (reference sequence).

This clonotype turned up a few times. In DNA form, the CDR3 reads TGCAGTGCTGGGACCACGAGATATGATACGCAGTATTTT. Translated, it gives CSAGTTRYDTQYF. The gene calls are TRBV20-1 and TRBJ2-3; D possibly uses TRBD1 or TRBD2 (5 bases each). Germline V gene lookup returns CDR1 DFQATT and CDR2 SNEGSKA (reference sequence). V was cut by 5 bases and J by 6 bases, with 15 bases left in between. The CDR3 runs to 13 residues.

This clonotype was counted a few times. The V and J genes are TRBV11-2 and TRBJ1-2; a possible D gene is TRBD1 (6 bases). CDR3 length: 12 residues. Trimming took off 4 bases at V and 8 bases at J, with 11 bases between the two ends. Per germline, CDR1 SGHAT and CDR2 FQNNGV. The DNA for the CDR3 is TGTGCCAGCAGCTCAGGGGCTCGAGGCTACACCTTC. Protein product: CASSSGARGYTF.

Only a few counts were recorded for this clonotype. The J gene is TRBJ2-5, the V gene TRBV5-1, with D perhaps matching TRBD1 (5 bases). Between the trimmed V and J ends, which lost 1 base and 5 bases, there was a span of 15 bases. CDR3 length: 15 residues. The germline gives CDR1 SGHRS, CDR2 YFSETQ. The CDR3 protein is CASSLSVTKGETQYF. CDR3 nucleotide sequence: TGCGCCAGCAGCTTGTCAGTTACAAAGGGGGAGACCCAGTACTTC.

This clonotype came up many times. The genes are TRBV2 and TRBJ2-1; TRBD2 matches 13 bases. The germline V gene has CDR1 SNHLY and CDR2 FYNNEI. The CDR3 covers 15 residues. V shed 7 bases, J shed 8 bases, and the junction held 8 bases outside the gene matches. CDR3 sequence reads: CASKTGTSGIHEQFF. The CDR3 coding sequence is TGTGCCAGCAAAACCGGGACTAGCGGGATCCATGAGCAGTTCTTC.

This clonotype was detected only a few times. This rearrangement joins TRBV14 to TRBJ2-6; D uncertain. V dropped 4 bases and J dropped 4 bases, with 17 bases sitting between them. CDR1 is SGHDN, CDR2 FVKESK, per germline. This CDR3 has 17 residues. The CDR3 DNA reads as TGTGCCAGCAGCCGGCTTGATGGGGATTACGGGGCCAACGTCCTGACTTTC. This sequence encodes CASSRLDGDYGANVLTF.

Ten or more counts support this clonotype. The genes are TRBV25-1 and TRBJ1-1; weak D call: TRBD1 (5 bases). Trimming left V 10 bases short and J 0 bases short, with 12 bases between. This CDR3 has 13 residues. Germline values: CDR1 MGHDK, CDR2 SYGVNS. The CDR3 coding sequence is TGTGCCACGCGGACACCTCTGAACACTGAAGCTTTCTTT. Protein sequence: CATRTPLNTEAFF.

This chain uses TRBV29-1 with TRBJ1-2; TRBD1 is a possible D gene (5 bases). The CDR3 is 15 amino acids. CDR1 is SQVTM and CDR2 is ANQGSEA in the germline V gene. V dropped 3 bases and J dropped 7 bases, with 21 bases sitting between them. CDR3 sequence (DNA): TGCAGCGTTGAGGGCCAGGGAAAGGGTAGGGGTGGCTACACCTTC. It codes for CSVEGQGKGRGGYTF.

This clonotype occurred a few times. The gene calls are TRBV7-2 and TRBJ2-5; D could derive from TRBD1 or TRBD2 (5 bases each). This CDR3 has 13 residues. Germline V gene lookup returns CDR1 SGHTA and CDR2 FQGNSA. The V and J ends lost 5 bases and 5 bases respectively, with 12 bases between them. The CDR3 loop reads CASSPPWGETQYF. CDR3 DNA: TGTGCCAGCAGCCCACCGTGGGGGGAGACCCAGTACTTC.

V is TRBV27 and J is TRBJ2-4, with D perhaps matching TRBD1 (6 bases). With 8 bases removed from V and 4 bases from J, the gap between germline ends came to 24 bases. Germline CDR1 reads MNHEY; CDR2 reads SMNVEV (reference sequence). The CDR3 is 17 residues long. In DNA form, the CDR3 reads TGTGCCAGCGGAACACAAAACAGGGACGCCTCAAAAAACATTCAGTACTTC. It is translated as CASGTQNRDASKNIQYF.

At least ten counts were recorded for this clonotype. The chain links TRBV28 to TRBJ2-6; D ambiguous. V was trimmed by 4 bases and J by 4 bases, leaving 8 bases between them. Germline values: CDR1 MDHEN, CDR2 SYDVKM. This CDR3 contains 14 residues. The CDR3 sequence is CASSSIWGANVLTF. The CDR3, as DNA: TGTGCCAGCAGTTCTATTTGGGGGGCCAACGTCCTGACTTTC.

The rearrangement links TRBV30 to TRBJ2-1; 10 bases are shared with TRBD2. This CDR3 spans 14 amino acids. Germline CDR1 GTSNPN, CDR2 SVGIG (reference sequence). V shed 5 bases and J 6 bases; nucleotides not matched to a gene: 7. The CDR3 sequence is CAWALAGASNEQFF. CDR3 nucleotides: TGTGCCTGGGCCCTAGCGGGAGCCAGCAATGAGCAGTTCTTC.

This clonotype was picked up many times. The chain recombines TRBV4-2 with TRBJ2-1; 9 bases align to TRBD2. Unmatched junction bases numbered 12, after V lost 4 bases and J lost 8 bases. Germline V gene sequence: CDR1 LGHNA, CDR2 YNFKEQ. CDR3 length: 16 residues. CDR3 protein: CASSPQGGRALDEQFF. For the CDR3, the DNA is TGTGCCAGCAGCCCCCAGGGCGGGAGGGCCTTGGATGAGCAGTTCTTC.

V usage is TRBV6-1 and J usage is TRBJ2-2; either TRBD1 or TRBD2 may supply D (5 bases each). V lost 10 bases, J lost 7 bases, and 10 bases lay in between. Germline CDR1 and CDR2: MNHNS and SASEGT. This CDR3 contains 11 residues. The CDR3 spells CATTRGGELFF. The CDR3, as DNA: TGTGCCACCACGAGGGGCGGGGAGCTGTTTTTT.

This clonotype has a count of ten or more. The J gene is TRBJ2-7, the V gene TRBV14; 10 bases are shared with TRBD1. Germline V lookup: CDR1 SGHDN, CDR2 FVKESK. The CDR3 is 16 residues long. The trim removed 3 bases at V and 0 bases at J, leaving 5 bases unmatched. DNA for the CDR3: TGTGCCAGCAGCCACCTCGGACAGGGGGACTCCTACGAGCAGTACTTC. Protein sequence: CASSHLGQGDSYEQYF.

In regard to this clonotype: This clone may be a read error of a much larger clone one base away. The CDR3 reads CASSHSRQNQETQYF. Here the CDR3 DNA reads TGTGCCAGCAGCCACTCTAGACAGAACCAAGAGACCCAGTACTTC. The chain combines TRBV3-1 with TRBJ2-1; D is perhaps TRBD1 (5 bases). The assigned J gene may be wrong: the sequence end matches TRBJ2-5 better. The length of the CDR3 is 15 residues. Germline lookup yields CDR1 LGHDT and CDR2 YNNKEL (reference sequence).

This clonotype was detected many times. This chain links TRBV5-1 with TRBJ2-3; D ambiguous. Trimming removed 7 bases at V and 2 bases at J, with 11 bases between. This CDR3 has 13 amino acids. Looked up from germline, CDR1 is SGHRS and CDR2 is YFSETQ. The CDR3 loop reads CASFSQPTDTQYF. The CDR3 region has the DNA TGCGCCAGCTTCTCCCAACCCACAGATACGCAGTATTTT.